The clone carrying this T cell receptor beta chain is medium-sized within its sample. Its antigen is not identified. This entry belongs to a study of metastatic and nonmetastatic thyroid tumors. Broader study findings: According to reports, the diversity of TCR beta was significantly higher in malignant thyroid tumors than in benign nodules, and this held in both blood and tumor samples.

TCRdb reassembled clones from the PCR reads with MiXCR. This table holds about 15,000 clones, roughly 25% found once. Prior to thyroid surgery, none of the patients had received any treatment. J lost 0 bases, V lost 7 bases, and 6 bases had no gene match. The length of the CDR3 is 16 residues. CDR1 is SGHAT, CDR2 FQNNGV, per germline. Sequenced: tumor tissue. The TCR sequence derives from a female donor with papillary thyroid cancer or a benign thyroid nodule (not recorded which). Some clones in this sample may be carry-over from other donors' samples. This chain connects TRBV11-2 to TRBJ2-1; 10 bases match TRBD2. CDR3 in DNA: TGTGCCAGCAAACGGACTAGCGGAGACTCCTACAATGAGCAGTTCTTC. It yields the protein CASKRTSGDSYNEQFF.